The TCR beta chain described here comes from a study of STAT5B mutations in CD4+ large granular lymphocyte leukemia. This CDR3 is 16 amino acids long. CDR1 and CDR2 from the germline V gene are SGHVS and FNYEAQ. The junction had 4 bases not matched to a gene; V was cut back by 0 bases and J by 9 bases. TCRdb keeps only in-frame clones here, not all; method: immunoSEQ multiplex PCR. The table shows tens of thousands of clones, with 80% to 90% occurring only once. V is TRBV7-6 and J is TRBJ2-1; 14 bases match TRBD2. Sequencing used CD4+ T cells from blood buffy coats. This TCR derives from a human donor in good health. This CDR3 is CASSLARTSGRSEQFF. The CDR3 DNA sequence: TGTGCCAGCAGCTTAGCACGGACTAGCGGGAGGTCTGAGCAGTTCTTC. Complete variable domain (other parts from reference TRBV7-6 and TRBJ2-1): GAGVSQSPRYKVTKRGQDVALRCDPISGHVSLYWYRQALGQGPEFLTYFNYEAQQDKSGLPNDRFSAERPEGSISTLTIQRTEQRDSAMYRCASSLARTSGRSEQFFGPGTRLTVL.